This TCR beta chain comes out of a study of T-cell reconstitution after alpha-beta-depleted transplantation in children. Broader study findings: T-cell counts and diversity at one year post-transplant came mainly from newly produced T cells. Expanded graft clones numbering several hundred reportedly gave rise to alpha-beta T cells about two months after transplant.

The TCRbeta library incorporated unique molecular identifiers. TCRdb fed the PCR reads into MiXCR, producing one record per CDR3 protein. The sample has about a million distinct CDR3 sequences; around 30% are singletons. Concerning this clonotype: The target antigen is unknown.

V shed 0 bases and J 4 bases; nucleotides not matched to a gene: 12. This CDR3 spans 17 amino acids. Germline CDR1 MNHEY, CDR2 SMNVEV (reference sequence). This TCR was sampled from a boy younger than two who had a stem cell transplant for SCID, so the T cells may come from the graft donor. V and J are TRBV27 and TRBJ2-7, with 7 bases fitting TRBD2. This sample comprised PBMCs, mostly from graft donor cells, obtained 360 days after TCRalphabeta/CD19-depleted stem cell transplant. CDR3 loop: CASSLSVRDWGGYEQYF. For the CDR3, the DNA is TGTGCCAGCAGTTTATCTGTTCGTGACTGGGGGGGATACGAGCAGTACTTC.